Below, 28 T cell receptor beta chains from the same sample are listed, as sequenced in a study of T-cell memory formation after mild COVID-19. TCRdb re-analysed the 5' RACE reads in MiXCR, keeping a single row per CDR3 protein. The sample has about 140,000 distinct CDR3 sequences; approximately 14% are singletons. The sequencing input was PBMCs or a T cell subset sorted from them (not recorded which). These receptors were taken from an adult woman who had mild COVID-19 (a few samples of this study predate the infection). Cell type and time point are not known.

Only a few counts were recorded for this clonotype. This rearrangement joins TRBV7-9 to TRBJ2-1; D is possibly TRBD1 or TRBD2 (5 bases each). Trimming took 5 bases from V and 10 from J, leaving 21 bases between them. The CDR3 runs 15 residues. Germline loops: CDR1 SEHNR, CDR2 FQNEAQ (reference sequence). CDR3 DNA: TGTGCCAGCAGCCCCCGGGGCAGGTTAAGGGTCGAGCAGTTCTTC. Protein sequence: CASSPRGRLRVEQFF. Complete variable domain (other parts from reference TRBV7-9 and TRBJ2-1): DTGVSQNPRHKITKRGQNVTFRCDPISEHNRLYWYRQTLGQGPEFLTYFQNEAQLEKSRLLSDRFSAERPKGSFSTLEIQRTEQGDSAMYLCASSPRGRLRVEQFFGPGTRLTVL.

This clonotype was observed a few times. The gene calls are TRBV12-3 or TRBV12-4 and TRBJ2-1, with D unresolved. The CDR3 length is 13 residues. V was clipped by 3 bases and J by 3 bases, with 6 bases between them. CDR3 DNA sequence: TGTGCCAGCAGTTTCGGCCACTACAATGAGCAGTTCTTC. This translates into CASSFGHYNEQFF.

V and J are TRBV18 and TRBJ1-5; D might be TRBD1 (5 bases). The CDR3 is 15 residues long. Per the germline V gene, CDR1 is KGHSH and CDR2 is LQKENI. With 3 bases removed from V and 7 bases from J, the gap between germline ends came to 16 bases. The CDR3 DNA is TGTGCCAGCTCACCCCGAGGAAGGGGAGGACAGCCCCAGCATTTT. Its protein product is CASSPRGRGGQPQHF.

In its sample, this clonotype was seen a few times. The J gene is TRBJ2-3, the V gene TRBV4-3; TRBD2 agrees at 9 bases. Trimming at V came to 2 bases and at J to 5 bases, leaving 8 bases not matched to a gene. Germline CDR1 is LGHNA and CDR2 is YSLEER. The CDR3 has 16 residues. The CDR3 protein is CASSQTIAGVGDTQYF. The CDR3 region has the DNA TGCGCCAGCAGCCAAACTATAGCGGGAGTCGGAGATACGCAGTATTTT.

J is TRBJ1-2 and V is TRBV12-3 or TRBV12-4; D call uncertain. This CDR3 spans 15 amino acids. The V end was cut by 5 bases, the J end by 1 base, with 14 bases between. CDR3 sequence (DNA): TGTGCCAGCAGTGCATTAATACAGATTAACTATGGCTACACCTTC. Its protein is CASSALIQINYGYTF.

This clonotype was seen more than once but under ten times. V gene TRBV20-1 combines with J gene TRBJ2-3; 8 positions match TRBD2. This CDR3 is built from 14 residues. CDR1 and CDR2 from the germline V gene are DFQATT and SNEGSKA (reference sequence). V shed 3 bases and J 2 bases; nucleotides not matched to a gene: 4. CDR3 sequence (DNA): TGCAGTGCTAGCAACGGGAGGGCCACAGATACGCAGTATTTT. Its translation: CSASNGRATDTQYF.

This clonotype was found a few times. This chain uses TRBV20-1 with TRBJ1-2; D is uncertain. This CDR3 contains 9 residues. CDR1 and CDR2 from the germline V gene are DFQATT and SNEGSKA (reference sequence). The V and J ends lost 6 bases and 5 bases respectively, with 4 bases between them. In nucleotides, the CDR3 is TGCAGTGCCCCATATGGCTACACCTTC. Its translation is CSAPYGYTF.

This clonotype was seen more than once but under ten times. This chain uses TRBV3-1 with TRBJ1-2, with 8 bases identical to TRBD1. The CDR3 length is 15 residues. With 4 bases clipped from V and 5 bases from J, the junction kept 9 bases outside the gene matches. Germline V gene sequence: CDR1 LGHDT, CDR2 YNNKEL (reference sequence). The CDR3 spells CASSLSSGTGYGYTF. The CDR3 DNA sequence: TGTGCCAGCAGCCTATCCTCCGGGACAGGATATGGCTACACCTTC.

This clonotype showed up many times. The junction departs from germline at one end; a sequencing error may be responsible. The CDR3 loop is CASSLSVRGGYNEQFF. The DNA for the CDR3 is TGTGCTAGCAGCTTATCCGTACGGGGGGGCTACAATGAGCAGTTCTTC. This chain connects TRBV7-7 to TRBJ2-1; 8 bases line up with TRBD2. This CDR3 has 16 amino acids. Germline V gives CDR1 SSHAT, CDR2 FNYEAQ (reference sequence). The full variable domain, rest sourced from reference TRBV7-7 and TRBJ2-1, is GAGVSQSPRYKVTKRGQDVTLRCDPISSHATLYWYQQALGQGPEFLTYFNYEAQPDKSGLPSDRFSAERPEGSISTLTIQRTEQRDSAMYRCASSLSVRGGYNEQFFGPGTRLTVL.

The table lists this clonotype with many counts. The chain is built from TRBV7-6 and TRBJ2-1; D is uncertain. In germline, CDR1 is SGHVS, CDR2 FNYEAQ. V gave up 1 base and J gave up 7 bases, with 8 bases separating them. The CDR3 covers 13 residues. DNA of the CDR3: TGTGCCAGCAGCTTAGTTACCACGAATGAGCAGTTCTTC. This translates into CASSLVTTNEQFF.

V gene TRBV20-1 combines with J gene TRBJ2-7; 7 bases are a match to TRBD1. The junction had 6 bases not matched to a gene; V was cut back by 0 bases and J by 1 base. This CDR3 spans 15 amino acids. Germline V gene sequence: CDR1 DFQATT, CDR2 SNEGSKA (reference sequence). The DNA for the CDR3 is TGCAGTGCTAGAGATACGGACAGGCTATCCTACGAGCAGTACTTC. Amino acid sequence: CSARDTDRLSYEQYF.

V and J are TRBV18 and TRBJ2-3; D gene unclear. This CDR3 contains 13 residues. The germline V gene has CDR1 KGHSH and CDR2 LQKENI. Trimming removed 5 bases from V and 4 bases from J, with 10 bases in between. The CDR3 reads CASSRIEADTQYF. The CDR3 nucleotides are TGTGCCAGCTCAAGGATAGAGGCAGATACGCAGTATTTT.

A few counts support this clonotype. The genes are TRBV4-1 and TRBJ1-2, with TRBD1 matching 7 bases. Germline lookup yields CDR1 MGHRA and CDR2 YSYEKL. The CDR3 runs to 13 residues. V lost 4 bases, J lost 7 bases, and 6 bases stayed unmatched. For the CDR3, the DNA is TGCGCCAGCAGCCGGACGGGACAGCCTGGCTACACCTTC. As protein: CASSRTGQPGYTF.

This clonotype was counted a few times. The DNA for the CDR3 is TGTGCCAGCAGCTACCTAGCGGGAGCGAACACCGGGGAGCTGTTTTTT. Amino acid sequence: CASSYLAGANTGELFF. The chain links TRBV9 to TRBJ2-2, with 10 bases matching TRBD2. In germline, CDR1 is SGDLS, CDR2 YYNGEE. The CDR3 consists of 16 residues. J gave up 0 bases and V 4 bases, and 3 bases lay outside the gene matches.

This clonotype was picked up a small number of times. The V gene is TRBV12-3 or TRBV12-4, the J gene TRBJ2-1; D possibly corresponds to TRBD2 (6 bases). The V and J ends lost 1 base and 13 bases respectively, with 17 bases between them. The CDR3 contains 14 residues. The CDR3 is CASSLGKTSFSQFF. The DNA for the CDR3 is TGTGCCAGCAGTTTAGGGAAAACTAGCTTCTCTCAGTTCTTC.

Many counts were recorded for this clonotype. The chain couples TRBV10-3 to TRBJ2-4; 12 bases map to TRBD2. J was trimmed by 3 bases and V by 8 bases; bases with no gene match: 8. This CDR3 is built from 16 residues. The germline gives CDR1 ENHRY, CDR2 SYGVKD. The CDR3 here is CAISSTSGGFKNIQYF. The DNA of the CDR3 is TGTGCCATCTCCTCGACTAGCGGGGGATTCAAAAACATTCAGTACTTC.

The sample holds many counts of this clonotype. The V and J genes are TRBV3-1 and TRBJ2-5; D might be TRBD2 (6 bases). The CDR3 loop spans 14 amino acids. The germline V gene has CDR1 LGHDT and CDR2 YNNKEL (reference sequence). The V gene lost 1 base and the J gene lost 13 bases, with 19 bases spanning the gap. In DNA form, the CDR3 reads TGTGCCAGCAGCCAAGGTGGACCTGGACTATCTCTGTACTTC. This sequence encodes CASSQGGPGLSLYF.

This sequence joins TRBV5-6 and TRBJ2-1; D call uncertain. CDR1 is SGHDT, CDR2 YYEEEE, per germline. This CDR3 comprises 21 residues. V was cut by 0 bases and J by 6 bases, with 31 bases left in between. CDR3 coding DNA: TGTGCCAGCAGCTTGGAGTCTCTCCGCCGGATTCAGACACACCCTCTCAATGAGCAGTTCTTC. Its protein product is CASSLESLRRIQTHPLNEQFF.

V is TRBV7-9 and J is TRBJ2-1, with 10 bases matching TRBD2. Trimming cost V 10 bases and J 5 bases; bases outside gene matches: 11. The CDR3 has 15 residues. CDR1 and CDR2 from the germline V gene are SEHNR and FQNEAQ (reference sequence). Here the CDR3 reads CAIGAGLAKDNEQFF. CDR3 coding DNA: TGTGCCATCGGGGCGGGACTAGCGAAAGACAATGAGCAGTTCTTC. Looking up the rest from reference TRBV7-9 and TRBJ2-1 gives the full variable domain: DTGVSQNPRHKITKRGQNVTFRCDPISEHNRLYWYRQTLGQGPEFLTYFQNEAQLEKSRLLSDRFSAERPKGSFSTLEIQRTEQGDSAMYLCAIGAGLAKDNEQFFGPGTRLTVL.

The rearrangement joins TRBV13 to TRBJ1-1, with D unresolved. V lost 0 bases to trimming and J lost 6 bases, with 11 bases between them. The CDR3 is 14 amino acids. Looked up from germline, CDR1 is PRHDT and CDR2 is FYEKMQ (reference sequence). CDR3 region: CASSLGGYRSEAFF. The CDR3 DNA follows: TGTGCCAGCAGCTTAGGGGGGTACAGATCTGAAGCTTTCTTT.

The V and J genes are TRBV6-5 and TRBJ1-1; 8 bases align to TRBD1. The V and J ends lost 6 bases and 5 bases, in that order; junction bases with no gene match: 5. Looked up from germline, CDR1 is MNHEY and CDR2 is SVGAGI. The CDR3 spans 13 residues. The CDR3 is CASRNRGFTEAFF. CDR3 nucleotides: TGTGCCAGCAGGAACAGGGGGTTTACTGAAGCTTTCTTT.

This clonotype was recorded a few times. The genes are TRBV12-3 or TRBV12-4 and TRBJ2-2; the D is unclear. The CDR3 covers 13 residues. Trimming removed 6 bases from V and 7 bases from J, with 12 bases in between. The CDR3 loop reads CASSWQGGGELFF. CDR3 nucleotides: TGTGCCAGCAGCTGGCAAGGTGGCGGGGAGCTGTTTTTT.

This clonotype was seen a few times. J is TRBJ1-1 and V is TRBV7-7; TRBD1 matches at 7 bases. J gave up 1 base and V 5 bases, and 10 bases lay outside the gene matches. The CDR3 loop spans 16 amino acids. Germline CDR1 reads SSHAT; CDR2 reads FNYEAQ (reference sequence). The DNA for the CDR3 is TGTGCCAGCAGCCCACTTTACAGGGGCCAGAACACTGAAGCTTTCTTT. It codes for CASSPLYRGQNTEAFF.

This clonotype was recorded a few times. The CDR3 sequence: CASSQPTGDQETQYF. CDR3 nucleotide sequence: TGCGCCAGCAGCCAACCGACAGGAGACCAAGAGACCCAGTACTTC. V and J are TRBV4-1 and TRBJ2-5; D is perhaps TRBD1 (6 bases). This CDR3 comprises 15 residues. The V end was cut by 2 bases, the J end by 0 bases, with 10 bases between. Germline-derived CDR1 and CDR2 are MGHRA and YSYEKL.

The genes are TRBV2 and TRBJ2-5, with 11 positions matching TRBD1. V was clipped by 6 bases and J by 4 bases; unmatched bases: 7. The CDR3 covers 15 residues. In germline, CDR1 is SNHLY, CDR2 FYNNEI. The CDR3, as DNA: TGTGCCAGCAGCGGACAGGGGGCGAGAGGAGAGACCCAGTACTTC. Translated: CASSGQGARGETQYF.

This clonotype was counted many times. V gene TRBV5-5 combines with J gene TRBJ1-1; D call uncertain. Germline assignment: CDR1 SGHKS and CDR2 YYEKEE (reference sequence). The CDR3 consists of 14 residues. The ends were cut back, 0 bases at V and 4 bases at J, with 10 bases in the middle. The CDR3 region has the DNA TGTGCCAGCAGCTTGGTGGGGAGGAGCACTGAAGCTTTCTTT. It is translated as CASSLVGRSTEAFF. Looking up the rest from reference TRBV5-5 and TRBJ1-1 gives the full variable domain: DAGVTQSPTHLIKTRGQQVTLRCSPISGHKSVSWYQQVLGQGPQFIFQYYEKEERGRGNFPDRFSARQFPNYSSELNVNALLLGDSALYLCASSLVGRSTEAFFGQGTRLTVV.

This clonotype came up a few times. V usage is TRBV7-9 and J usage is TRBJ1-4; D call uncertain. Trimming pared 5 bases from V and 0 bases from J, leaving 10 bases between. The CDR3 sequence is 15 residues long. Germline V CDR1 and CDR2: SEHNR, FQNEAQ (reference sequence). CDR3 nucleotide sequence: TGTGCCAGCAGCCCTGTCCCCACAACTAATGAAAAACTGTTTTTT. This translates into CASSPVPTTNEKLFF. The full variable domain, its missing parts supplied by reference TRBV7-9 and TRBJ1-4, is DTGVSQNPRHKITKRGQNVTFRCDPISEHNRLYWYRQTLGQGPEFLTYFQNEAQLEKSRLLSDRFSAERPKGSFSTLEIQRTEQGDSAMYLCASSPVPTTNEKLFFGSGTQLSVL.

This CDR3 is CATSRDATTYEQYF. CDR3 in DNA: TGTGCCACCAGCAGAGATGCAACTACGTACGAGCAGTACTTC. The chain has TRBV15 and TRBJ2-7; D gene unclear. The CDR3 sequence is 14 residues long. V lost 0 bases and J 4 bases, leaving 10 bases between the germline ends. The germline V gene has CDR1 LNHNV and CDR2 YYDKDF (reference sequence). The complete variable domain, with remaining parts taken from reference TRBV15 and TRBJ2-7, reads DAMVIQNPRYQVTQFGKPVTLSCSQTLNHNVMYWYQQKSSQAPKLLFHYYDKDFNNEADTPDNFQSRRPNTSFCFLDIRSPGLGDTAMYLCATSRDATTYEQYFGPGTRLTVT.